The T cell receptor beta chain described here comes from a study of control samples from healthy donors and cancer patients. Produced via immunoSEQ multiplex PCR; TCRdb's table is partial and in-frame only. This repertoire shows some 150,000 clones, nearly 95% found once; its top ten account for 2% to 2.5%. Trimming took 3 bases from V and 3 from J; bases not matched to a gene: 3. Germline CDR1 KGHSH, CDR2 LQKENI. The CDR3 has 15 amino acids. Sequenced sample: blood. The clonotype comes from a man in his fifties or sixties in good health. The rearrangement links TRBV18 to TRBJ2-7; 12 nucleotides align to TRBD1. The chain's CDR3 is CASSPGTGGFYEQYF. The CDR3 nucleotides read TGTGCCAGCTCACCGGGGACAGGGGGCTTCTACGAGCAGTACTTC.